This T cell receptor (beta chain) is from a study of blood T cell repertoires in COVID-19. About the research overall: Specimens from acute and convalescent COVID-19 originated in the United States, Italy and Spain. From T cells, B-cell-depleted T cells, or PBMCs came the material, which was cDNA or gDNA.

Source study methods: Estimates of nucleated cell counts were drawn from the amplification of reference gene primers. TCRdb's copy holds only in-frame clones and misses some; the assay was immunoSEQ multiplex PCR. V and J calls and clone size follow that table, whereas D and trimming were derived from the DNA. Among over 150,000 clones listed, 84% were seen once. The source is a man aged 18 to 30 with active or convalescent COVID-19. Sequencing was performed on peripheral blood.

DNA for the CDR3: TGTGCCAGCAGATATAGCGGGAGCTCCTACAATGAGCAGTTCTTC. Amino acids: CASRYSGSSYNEQFF. V is TRBV27 and J is TRBJ2-1, with TRBD2 matching 9 bases. The CDR3 totals 15 residues. Germline V gene lookup returns CDR1 MNHEY and CDR2 SMNVEV (reference sequence). The trim removed 6 bases at V and 0 bases at J, leaving 3 bases unmatched.